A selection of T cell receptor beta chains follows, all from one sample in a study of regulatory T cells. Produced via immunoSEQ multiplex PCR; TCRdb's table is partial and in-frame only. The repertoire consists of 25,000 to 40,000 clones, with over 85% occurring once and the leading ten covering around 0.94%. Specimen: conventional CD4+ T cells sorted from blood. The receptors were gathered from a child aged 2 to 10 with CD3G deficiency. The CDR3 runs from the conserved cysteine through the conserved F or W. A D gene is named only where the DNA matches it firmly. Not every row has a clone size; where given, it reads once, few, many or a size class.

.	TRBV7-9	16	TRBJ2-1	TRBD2	TGTGCCAGCAGCCCTCCGGCTAGCGGGGGGAACAATGAGCAGTTCTTC	CASSPPASGGNNEQFF
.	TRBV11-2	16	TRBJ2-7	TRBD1	TGTGCCAGCAGCTCGCTCGGAGGACAGGGGTCGGTCCGGCAGTACTTC	CASSSLGGQGSVRQYF
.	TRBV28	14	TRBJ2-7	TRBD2	TGTGCCAGCAGCGTGACTAGCGGGGCCTACGAGCAGTACTTC	CASSVTSGAYEQYF
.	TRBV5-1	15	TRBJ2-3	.	TGCGCCAGCAGCTTGTATGGGGCTCATGCAGATACGCAGTATTTT	CASSLYGAHADTQYF
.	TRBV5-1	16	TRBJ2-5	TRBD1	TGCGCCAGCAGCTCGACCGGGACAGGGTTAGGAGAGACCCAGTACTTC	CASSSTGTGLGETQYF
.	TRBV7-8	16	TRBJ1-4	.	TGTGCCAGCAGCTTAGCTGAGGCAGGGAATAATGAAAAACTGTTTTTT	CASSLAEAGNNEKLFF
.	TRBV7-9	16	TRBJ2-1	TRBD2	TGTGCCAGCAGCTTAGAGGGGACTAGCGGGAGAATTGAGCAGTTCTTC	CASSLEGTSGRIEQFF
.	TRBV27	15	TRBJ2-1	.	TGTGCCAGCAGTTTGGGGCGCCCGACAACCCTTCCCCAGTTCTTC	CASSLGRPTTLPQFF
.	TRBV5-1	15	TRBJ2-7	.	TGCGCCAGCAGCTTGATTGGCGGGACCACCTACGAGCAGTACTTC	CASSLIGGTTYEQYF
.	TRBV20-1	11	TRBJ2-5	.	TGCAGTGCTAGTCTAATGTGGACCCAGTACTTC	CSASLMWTQYF
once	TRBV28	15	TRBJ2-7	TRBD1	TGTGCCAGCAGCCCGGACAGGCTGATAGGCTACGAGCAGTACTTC	CASSPDRLIGYEQYF
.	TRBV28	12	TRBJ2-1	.	TGTGCCAGCAGACAATCCCTGGATGAGCAGTTCTTC	CASRQSLDEQFF
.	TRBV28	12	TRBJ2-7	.	TGTGCCAGCCGAGGGAACTCCTACGAGCAGTACTTC	CASRGNSYEQYF
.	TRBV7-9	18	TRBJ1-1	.	TGTGCCAGCAGCCCTTCCCGGGGGGGGAACCCTAGGAGCACTGAAGCTTTCTTT	CASSPSRGGNPRSTEAFF
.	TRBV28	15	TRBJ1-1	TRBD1	TGTGCCAGCAGTTTCCAGGGGGCCTTGAACACTGAAGCTTTCTTT	CASSFQGALNTEAFF
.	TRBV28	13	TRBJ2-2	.	TGTGCCAGCAGTGACTTGTTCACCGGGGAGCTGTTTTTT	CASSDLFTGELFF
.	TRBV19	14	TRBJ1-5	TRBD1	TGTGCCAGTAGCATGACAGGGACCAATCAGCCCCAGCATTTT	CASSMTGTNQPQHF
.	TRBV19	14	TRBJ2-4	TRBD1	TGTGCCAGTAGTACCACAGGGGGCTCGTCCATTCAGTACTTC	CASSTTGGSSIQYF
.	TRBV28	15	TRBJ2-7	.	TGTGCCAGCAGTTCCGGAGGGCTAGGACCCCACGAGCAGTACTTC	CASSSGGLGPHEQYF
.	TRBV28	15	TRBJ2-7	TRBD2	TGTGCCAGCAGTTTTGTTGCGGGAGGGAGGGGCGAGCAGTACTTC	CASSFVAGGRGEQYF
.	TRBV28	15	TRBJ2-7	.	TGTGCCAGCAGTTTATCCGACAGGGCGCGGGGCGAGCAGTACTTC	CASSLSDRARGEQYF
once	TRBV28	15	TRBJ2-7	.	TGTGCCAGCAGTTTATCTCCTGCTACTTGGGACGAGCAGTACTTC	CASSLSPATWDEQYF
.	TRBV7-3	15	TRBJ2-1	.	TGTGCCAGCAGCTTAGTCCTAGCTAGCTACAATGAGCAGTTCTTC	CASSLVLASYNEQFF
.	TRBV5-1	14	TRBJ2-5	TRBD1	TGCGCCAGCAGCTTAGGACAGGGGGGCGAGACCCAGTACTTC	CASSLGQGGETQYF
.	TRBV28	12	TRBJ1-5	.	TGTGCCAGCAGTTTAAAGCGACAGCCCCAGCATTTT	CASSLKRQPQHF
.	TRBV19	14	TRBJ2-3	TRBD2	TGTGCCAGTAGTGCTAGCGGACGAGGGGATACGCAGTATTTT	CASSASGRGDTQYF
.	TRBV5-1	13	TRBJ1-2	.	TGCGCCAGCAGCCGCGAACCGGGGGATGGCTACACCTTC	CASSREPGDGYTF
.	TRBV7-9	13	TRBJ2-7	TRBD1	TGTGCCAGCAGCTCGACAGGGAGCTACGAGCAGTACTTC	CASSSTGSYEQYF
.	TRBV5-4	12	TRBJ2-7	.	TGTGCCAGCAGCTGTTTGTTGTGGGAGCAGTACTTC	CASSCLLWEQYF
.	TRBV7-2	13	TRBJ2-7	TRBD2	TGTGCCAGCAGCTTCCGTTCGGGGGGCGAGCAGTACTTC	CASSFRSGGEQYF
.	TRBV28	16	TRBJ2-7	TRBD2	TGTGCCAGCAGTTTTTCCCGGACTAGCGGGAAGGACGAGCAGTACTTC	CASSFSRTSGKDEQYF
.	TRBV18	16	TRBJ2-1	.	TGTGCCAGCTCACTGGGCGTGCTTTCCGGGGGCAATGAGCAGTTCTTC	CASSLGVLSGGNEQFF
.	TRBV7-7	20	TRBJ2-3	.	TGTGCCAGCAGCTTAGTGGCCAGCAAGCCCAGGGGGGCTAGCACAGATACGCAGTATTTT	CASSLVASKPRGASTDTQYF
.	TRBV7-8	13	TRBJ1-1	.	TGTGCCAGCAGCTGGAAGTTAAACACTGAAGCTTTCTTT	CASSWKLNTEAFF
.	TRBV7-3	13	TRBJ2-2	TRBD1	TGTGCCAGCAGCCGAGACAGGGGCGGGGAGCTGTTTTTT	CASSRDRGGELFF
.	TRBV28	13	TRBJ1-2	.	TGTGCCAGCAGTTTTCAGGGAGGCTATGGCTACACCTTC	CASSFQGGYGYTF
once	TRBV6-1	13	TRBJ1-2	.	TGTGCCAGCAGTTCAGGTCCTAACTATGGCTACACCTTC	CASSSGPNYGYTF
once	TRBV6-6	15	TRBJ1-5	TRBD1	TGTGCCAGCAGTTACACAGGGGCTGGAAATCAGCCCCAGCATTTT	CASSYTGAGNQPQHF
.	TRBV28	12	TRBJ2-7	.	TGTGCCAGCAGTACCAGGGTCTACGAGCAGTACTTC	CASSTRVYEQYF
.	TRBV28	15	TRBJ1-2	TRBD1	TGTGCCAGCAGTCCTTCGGACAGGGGGCCCTATGGCTACACCTTC	CASSPSDRGPYGYTF
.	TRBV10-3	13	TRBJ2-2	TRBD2	TGTGCCATCACTAGCGGGAACACCGGGGAGCTGTTTTTT	CAITSGNTGELFF
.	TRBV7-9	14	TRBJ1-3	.	TGTGCCAGCAGCTTAGGCAGGGCTGGAAACACCATATATTTT	CASSLGRAGNTIYF
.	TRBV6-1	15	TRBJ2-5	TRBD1	TGTGCCAGCAGCCCACAGGGGGCGAATAAAGAGACCCAGTACTTC	CASSPQGANKETQYF
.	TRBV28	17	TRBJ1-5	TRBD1	TGTGCCAGCAGTACCGGGACAGGTGCCTATAGCAATCAGCCCCAGCATTTT	CASSTGTGAYSNQPQHF
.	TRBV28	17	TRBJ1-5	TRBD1	TGTGCCAGCAGTTCTCCGGGGACAGGGGGCTTTCGTCAGCCCCAGCATTTT	CASSSPGTGGFRQPQHF
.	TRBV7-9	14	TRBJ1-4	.	TGTGCCAGCAGCTTGGGCGGAACTAATGAAAAACTGTTTTTT	CASSLGGTNEKLFF
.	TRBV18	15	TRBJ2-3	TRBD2	TGTGCCAGCTCACCTCGGGGGGGCAGCACAGATACGCAGTATTTT	CASSPRGGSTDTQYF
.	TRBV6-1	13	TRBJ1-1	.	TGTGCCAGCAGTGTCCACACTTACACTGAAGCTTTCTTT	CASSVHTYTEAFF
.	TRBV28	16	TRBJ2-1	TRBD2	TGTGCCAGCAGTCGATTCGGACTAGCGGGATGGGGAGAGCAGGTCTTC	CASSRFGLAGWGEQVF
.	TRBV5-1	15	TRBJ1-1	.	TGCGCCAGCAGCTTGGTTGCAGGGATGAACACTGAAGCTTTCTTT	CASSLVAGMNTEAFF
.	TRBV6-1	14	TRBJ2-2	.	TGTGCCAGCAGGGGGACGGTGAACACCGGGGAGCTGTTTTTT	CASRGTVNTGELFF
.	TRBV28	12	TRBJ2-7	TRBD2	TGTGCCAGCAGTTTAAGCGGGAGGGCATCGTACTTC	CASSLSGRASYF
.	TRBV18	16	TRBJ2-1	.	TGTGCCAGCTCACCAGTTAGAGGACAGTTATACAATGAGCAGTTCTTC	CASSPVRGQLYNEQFF
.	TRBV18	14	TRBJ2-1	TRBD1	TGTGCCAGCTCACCGGGACAGGTGAACAATGAGCAGTTCTTC	CASSPGQVNNEQFF
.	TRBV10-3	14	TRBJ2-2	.	TGTGCCGCACAGAGACAGGAGGGTACCGGGGAGCTGTTTTTT	CAAQRQEGTGELFF
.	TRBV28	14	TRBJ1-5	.	TGTGCCAGCAGGCTCTCACGAGGGAATCAGCCCCAGCATTTT	CASRLSRGNQPQHF
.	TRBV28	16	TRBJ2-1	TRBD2	TGTGCCAGCAGACGACTAGCGGGAGGGCCCGGCAATGAGCAGTTCTTC	CASRRLAGGPGNEQFF
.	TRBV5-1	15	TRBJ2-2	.	TGCGCCAGCAGCTTGGACCGACTGAACACCGGGGAGCTGTTTTTT	CASSLDRLNTGELFF
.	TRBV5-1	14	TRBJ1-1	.	TGCGCCAGCAGCCCGAGCGGGGCGAACACTGAAGCTTTCTTT	CASSPSGANTEAFF